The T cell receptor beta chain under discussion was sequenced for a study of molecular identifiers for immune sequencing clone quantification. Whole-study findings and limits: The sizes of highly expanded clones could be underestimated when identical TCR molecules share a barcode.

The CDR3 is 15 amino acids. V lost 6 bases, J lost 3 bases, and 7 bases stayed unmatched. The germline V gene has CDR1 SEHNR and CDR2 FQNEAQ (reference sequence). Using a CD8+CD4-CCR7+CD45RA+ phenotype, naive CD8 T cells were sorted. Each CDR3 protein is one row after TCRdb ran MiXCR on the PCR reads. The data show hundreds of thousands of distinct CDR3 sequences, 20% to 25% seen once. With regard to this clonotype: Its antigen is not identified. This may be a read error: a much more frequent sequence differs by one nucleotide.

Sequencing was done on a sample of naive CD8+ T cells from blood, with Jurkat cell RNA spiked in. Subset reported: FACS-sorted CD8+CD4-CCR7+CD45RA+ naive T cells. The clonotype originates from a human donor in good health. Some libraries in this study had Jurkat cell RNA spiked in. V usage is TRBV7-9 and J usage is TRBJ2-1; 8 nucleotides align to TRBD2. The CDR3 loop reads CASRGLARFYNEQFF. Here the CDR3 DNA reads TGTGCCAGCAGAGGACTAGCTCGGTTCTACAATGAGCAGTTCTTC.